This T cell receptor (beta chain) was sequenced in a study of blood T cell repertoires in COVID-19. Study summary: Acute and convalescent COVID-19 specimens originated in the United States, Italy and Spain. T cells, B-cell-depleted T cells, or PBMCs supplied cDNA or gDNA.

Unmatched junction bases numbered 6, after V lost 0 bases and J lost 5 bases. The V gene's germline CDR1 is SGHDN and CDR2 FVKESK. The CDR3 loop spans 16 amino acids. Per the authors' pipeline: Estimates of nucleated cell counts were drawn from the amplification of reference gene primers. The repertoire was sequenced with immunoSEQ multiplex PCR; TCRdb's copy has only in-frame clones and lacks some. That table supplies the V and J calls and clone size; D and trimming were determined from the DNA. Among 55,000 to 70,000 clones listed, 87% were seen once. The rearrangement links TRBV14 to TRBJ2-1; 8 positions agree with TRBD2. The sequence was collected from a woman aged 50 to 65 with COVID-19, enrolled during active disease. Sequencing was carried out using peripheral blood. Here the CDR3 reads CASSQDRQRENNEQFF. CDR3 coding DNA: TGTGCCAGCAGCCAAGATCGCCAGCGGGAGAACAATGAGCAGTTCTTC.